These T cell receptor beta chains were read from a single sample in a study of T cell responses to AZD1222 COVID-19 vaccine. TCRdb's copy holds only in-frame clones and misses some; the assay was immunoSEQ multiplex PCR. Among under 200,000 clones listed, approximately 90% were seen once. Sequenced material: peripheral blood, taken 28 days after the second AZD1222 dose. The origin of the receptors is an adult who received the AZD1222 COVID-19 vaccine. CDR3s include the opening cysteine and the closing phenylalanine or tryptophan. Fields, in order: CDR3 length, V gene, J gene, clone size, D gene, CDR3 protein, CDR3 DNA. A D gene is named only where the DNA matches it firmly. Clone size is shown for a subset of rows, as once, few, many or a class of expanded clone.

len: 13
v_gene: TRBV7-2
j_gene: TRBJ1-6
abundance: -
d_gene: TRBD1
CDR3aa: CASSFPGGSPLHF
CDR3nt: TGTGCCAGCAGCTTCCCAGGGGGATCACCCCTCCACTTT

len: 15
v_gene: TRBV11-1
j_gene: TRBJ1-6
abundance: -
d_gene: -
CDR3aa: CASSSRTASNSPLHF
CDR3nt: TGTGCCAGCAGCTCCCGGACAGCCTCAAATTCACCCCTCCACTTT

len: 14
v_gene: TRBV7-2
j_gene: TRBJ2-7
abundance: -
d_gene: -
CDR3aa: CASSLSSSIYEQYF
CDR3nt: TGTGCCAGCAGCTTAAGTAGCTCCATATACGAGCAGTACTTC

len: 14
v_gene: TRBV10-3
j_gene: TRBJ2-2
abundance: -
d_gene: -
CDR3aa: CAISFGLATGELFF
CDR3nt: TGTGCCATCAGTTTCGGCTTAGCGACCGGGGAGCTGTTTTTT

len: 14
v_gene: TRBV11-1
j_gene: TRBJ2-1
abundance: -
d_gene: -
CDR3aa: CASSTPGLSNEQFF
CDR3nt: TGTGCCAGCAGCACACCGGGCCTCTCAAATGAGCAGTTCTTC

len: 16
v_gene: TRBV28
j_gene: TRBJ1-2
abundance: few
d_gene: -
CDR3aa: CASRSGPIGVTGGYTF
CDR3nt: TGTGCCAGCCGTTCAGGGCCCATTGGTGTAACGGGCGGCTACACCTTC

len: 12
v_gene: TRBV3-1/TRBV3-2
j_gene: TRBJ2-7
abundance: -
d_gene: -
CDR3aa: CASSQVEREQYF
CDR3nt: TGTGCCAGCAGCCAAGTTGAAAGGGAGCAGTACTTC

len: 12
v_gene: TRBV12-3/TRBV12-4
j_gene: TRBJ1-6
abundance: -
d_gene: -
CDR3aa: CASSVIPSPLHF
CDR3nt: TGTGCCAGCTCAGTTATCCCTTCACCCCTCCACTTT

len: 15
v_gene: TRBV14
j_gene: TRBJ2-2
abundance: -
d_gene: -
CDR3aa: CASSLKLGKAGELFF
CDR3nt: TGTGCCAGCAGCCTAAAGCTAGGAAAGGCCGGGGAGCTGTTTTTT

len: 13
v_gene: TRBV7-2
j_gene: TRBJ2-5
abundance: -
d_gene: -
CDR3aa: CASRPGVRETQYF
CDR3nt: TGTGCCAGCAGGCCAGGGGTGCGAGAGACCCAGTACTTC

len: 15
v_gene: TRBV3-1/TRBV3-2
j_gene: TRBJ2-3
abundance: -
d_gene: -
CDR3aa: CASSQDALGQDTQYF
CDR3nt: TGTGCCAGCAGCCAAGATGCTTTGGGGCAAGATACGCAGTATTTT

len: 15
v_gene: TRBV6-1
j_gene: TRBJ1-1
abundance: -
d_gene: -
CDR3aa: CASSEGRSWNTEAFF
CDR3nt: TGTGCCAGCAGTGAAGGCCGCTCGTGGAACACTGAAGCTTTCTTT

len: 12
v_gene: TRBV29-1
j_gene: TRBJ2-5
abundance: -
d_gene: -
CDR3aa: CSVGGSQKTQYF
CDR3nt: TGCAGCGTTGGGGGAAGCCAAAAGACCCAGTACTTC

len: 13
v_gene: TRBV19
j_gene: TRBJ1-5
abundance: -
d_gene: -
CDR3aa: CAGSPGGQQPQHF
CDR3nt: TGTGCAGGGAGCCCCGGGGGCCAACAGCCCCAGCATTTT

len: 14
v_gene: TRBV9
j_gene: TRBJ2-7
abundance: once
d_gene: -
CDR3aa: CASSVGSVSYEQYF
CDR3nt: TGTGCCAGCAGCGTAGGGTCGGTCTCCTACGAGCAGTACTTC

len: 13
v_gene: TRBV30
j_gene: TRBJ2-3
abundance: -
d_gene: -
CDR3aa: CAWSSGRSDTQYF
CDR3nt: TGTGCCTGGAGTTCCGGGAGATCAGATACGCAGTATTTT

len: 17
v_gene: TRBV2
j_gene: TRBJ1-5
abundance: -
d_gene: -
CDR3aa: CASSEASPGSSNQPQHF
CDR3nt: TGTGCCAGCAGTGAAGCGAGTCCGGGGTCGAGCAATCAGCCCCAGCATTTT

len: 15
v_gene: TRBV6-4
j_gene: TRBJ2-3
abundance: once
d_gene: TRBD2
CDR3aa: CASRPGTSGRNTQYF
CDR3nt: TGTGCCAGCAGACCCGGGACTAGCGGGAGGAATACGCAGTATTTT

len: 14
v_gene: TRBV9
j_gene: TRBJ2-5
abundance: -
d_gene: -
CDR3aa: CASSPPQLQETQYF
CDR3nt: TGTGCCAGCAGCCCCCCACAACTTCAAGAGACCCAGTACTTC

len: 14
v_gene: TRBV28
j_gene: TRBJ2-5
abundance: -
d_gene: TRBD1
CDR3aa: CASSLTDRVETQYF
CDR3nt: TGTGCCAGCAGTTTAACGGACAGGGTTGAGACCCAGTACTTC